Shown below are 14 T cell receptor beta chains from a single sample sequenced in a study of cytomegalovirus exposure and HLA in healthy donors. A multiplex PCR was run with 60 Vbeta primers and 13 Jbeta primers. Clones were read by immunoSEQ multiplex PCR, and TCRdb kept only the in-frame ones, dropping some. Altogether some 130,000 clones are present, roughly three quarters being singletons, with the ten largest covering 1.5% to 2.5%. Sequenced input: PBMCs. Receptors were obtained from a man aged 18 to 30 in good health and CMV-seronegative.

The DNA of the CDR3 is TGTGCCAGCAGCTTGACCGGAGCAGCCTACGAGCAGTACTTC. Protein: CASSLTGAAYEQYF. This chain joins TRBV7-6 and TRBJ2-7; D remains ambiguous. This CDR3 contains 14 residues. V was pared by 3 bases and J by 2 bases, with 11 bases between. Per the germline V gene, CDR1 is SGHVS and CDR2 is FNYEAQ.

The CDR3 is CASSLIIKETQYF. The CDR3 nucleotides are TGTGCCAGCAGCTTAATAATTAAAGAGACCCAGTACTTC. This chain connects TRBV7-2 to TRBJ2-5, with D unclear. The CDR3 totals 13 residues. From germline, CDR1 is SGHTA and CDR2 FQGNSA. The V end lost 2 bases, the J end lost 3 bases, and 7 bases lay between the germline ends.

This clone was counted only a few times. The chain combines TRBV29-1 with TRBJ1-2; 8 positions agree with TRBD1. CDR1 and CDR2 from the germline V gene are SQVTM and ANQGSEA. V was clipped by 4 bases and J by 6 bases; unmatched bases: 7. This CDR3 spans 13 amino acids. As DNA, the CDR3 is TGCAGCGTTGCTTTCGGACAGGGCGATGGCTACACCTTC. Encoded protein: CSVAFGQGDGYTF.

The gene calls are TRBV6-5 and TRBJ2-7, with 10 nucleotides matching TRBD1. With 4 bases clipped from V and 6 bases from J, the junction kept 6 bases outside the gene matches. The CDR3 spans 14 residues. The germline gives CDR1 MNHEY, CDR2 SVGAGI. CDR3 region: CASSLRTGGSEQYF. For the CDR3, the DNA is TGTGCCAGCAGTTTAAGGACAGGGGGGTCCGAGCAGTACTTC.

The V gene is TRBV10-2, the J gene TRBJ2-3, with 8 nucleotides matching TRBD2. V shed 3 bases and J 6 bases; nucleotides not matched to a gene: 8. Looked up from germline, CDR1 is WSHSY and CDR2 is SAAADI. The CDR3 length is 15 residues. CDR3: CASSDLTSAGDTQYF. DNA of the CDR3: TGCGCCAGCAGTGACCTGACTAGCGCCGGGGATACGCAGTATTTT.

The rearrangement links TRBV6-6 to TRBJ2-1; TRBD2 matches at 9 bases. Losses at the gene ends were 5 bases for V and 0 bases for J; bases not matched to a gene: 2. CDR1 is MNHNY, CDR2 SVGAGI, per germline (reference sequence). CDR3 size: 15 residues. This chain's CDR3 is CASSLLAGSYNEQFF. DNA for the CDR3: TGTGCCAGCAGTCTACTAGCGGGCTCCTACAATGAGCAGTTCTTC.

The J gene is TRBJ1-5, the V gene TRBV6-1; D may be TRBD1 (6 bases). This CDR3 spans 13 amino acids. V lost 6 bases, J lost 9 bases, and 15 bases lay in between. The V gene's germline CDR1 is MNHNS and CDR2 SASEGT. CDR3 DNA: TGTGCCAGCAGGCGACAGGATACTCGGCCCCAGCATTTT. Protein product: CASRRQDTRPQHF.

Worth noting for this clone: At one of its ends the junction is not consistent with the germline gene, which may arise from a read error. The CDR3 DNA follows: TGTGCCAGCAGCCGCGACAGGGCTAACTTTGGCTACACCTTC. As protein: CASSRDRANFGYTF. V is TRBV7-2 and J is TRBJ1-2; the match to TRBD1 covers 7 bases. Germline CDR1 is SGHTA and CDR2 is FQGNSA. The CDR3 sequence is 14 residues long.

The chain has TRBV15 and TRBJ1-1, with D unresolved. Germline V gives CDR1 LNHNV, CDR2 YYDKDF (reference sequence). Trimming removed 0 bases from V and 1 base from J, with 9 bases in between. The CDR3 has 15 residues. The CDR3 region is CATSREGSGNTEAFF. In DNA, the CDR3 is TGTGCCACCAGCAGAGAGGGGAGCGGGAACACTGAAGCTTTCTTT.

CDR3 DNA sequence: TGTGCCAGCAGCCAAGAGGTTGGACCATATGCGCCCAGAGGGACAGTCGAGCAGTACGTC. Residues: CASSQEVGPYAPRGTVEQYV. The chain combines TRBV14 with TRBJ2-7; 7 bases are a match to TRBD1. The CDR3 has 20 amino acids. Germline loops: CDR1 SGHDN, CDR2 FVKESK. V was pared by 0 bases and J by 6 bases, with 23 bases of the junction left unmatched.

The gene calls are TRBV7-2 and TRBJ2-7; 10 bases map to TRBD2. The CDR3 runs to 16 residues. Germline V gene lookup returns CDR1 SGHTA and CDR2 FQGNSA. J lost 5 bases, V lost 3 bases, and 10 bases had no gene match. This CDR3 reads CASSFTAGGQRNEQYF. In DNA form, the CDR3 reads TGTGCCAGCAGCTTCACAGCGGGAGGGCAACGTAACGAGCAGTACTTC.

The V gene is TRBV19, the J gene TRBJ1-3; 12 nucleotides align to TRBD1. V lost 9 bases to trimming and J lost 16 bases; unmatched junction nucleotides: 13. The CDR3 covers 13 residues. The germline gives CDR1 LNHDA, CDR2 SQIVND (reference sequence). The CDR3 loop is CASGTGGDGLEYF. For the CDR3, the DNA is TGTGCCAGCGGGACAGGGGGCGATGGTCTGGAGTATTTT.

The chain recombines TRBV27 with TRBJ2-7, with TRBD2 matching over 12 bases. V shed 4 bases, J shed 2 bases, and the junction held 3 bases outside the gene matches. The germline V gene encodes CDR1 MNHEY and CDR2 SMNVEV (reference sequence). CDR3 length equals 15 residues. The CDR3 nucleotides read TGTGCCAGCAGTTGGACTAGCGGGATTGCCTACGAGCAGTACTTC. This encodes CASSWTSGIAYEQYF.

V is TRBV28 and J is TRBJ2-3; TRBD2 agrees at 11 bases. The junction had 5 bases not matched to a gene; V was cut back by 5 bases and J by 4 bases. The CDR3 is made up of 15 amino acids. Germline loops: CDR1 MDHEN, CDR2 SYDVKM. Written as DNA, the CDR3 is TGTGCCAGCAGTCCTAGCGGGAGGCCCCCAGATACGCAGTATTTT. Its protein product is CASSPSGRPPDTQYF.